This passage covers 22 T cell receptor beta chains from one sample sequenced in a study of blood T cell repertoires in COVID-19. Profiling relied on immunoSEQ multiplex PCR, and the TCRdb table lists in-frame clones only, not all of them. Counted here are roughly 410,000 clones, about 90% occurring once; the ten biggest clones make up about 2.1%. Sequencing was carried out using peripheral blood. The receptor set was obtained from a woman aged 55-69 years with COVID-19, enrolled during active disease.

A single count supports this clone. The gene calls are TRBV30 and TRBJ1-3; D is uncertain. CDR1 is GTSNPN, CDR2 SVGIG, per germline (reference sequence). The CDR3 length is 12 residues. V lost 1 base and J lost 5, with 6 bases in between. CDR3 loop: CAWSALRNTIYF. The CDR3 DNA is TGTGCCTGGAGTGCCCTTCGAAACACCATATATTTT.

The chain joins TRBV11-2 to TRBJ1-6, with D perhaps matching TRBD1 (6 bases). The V gene's germline CDR1 is SGHAT and CDR2 FQNNGV. V lost 5 bases, J lost 9 bases, and 17 bases lay in between. This CDR3 is built from 15 residues. The CDR3 DNA reads as TGTGCCAGCAGCGCCCTACCCCAGGGGACTTCACCCCTCCACTTT. Encoded protein: CASSALPQGTSPLHF.

V usage is TRBV28 and J usage is TRBJ1-5, with a weak D call TRBD1 (5 bases). The V gene's germline CDR1 is MDHEN and CDR2 SYDVKM. There are 12 residues in the CDR3. Trimming stripped 3 bases from V and 6 bases from J, with 6 bases between. The CDR3 region has the DNA TGTGCCAGCAGTTTCGGGGGTCAGCCCCAGCATTTT. It translates to CASSFGGQPQHF.

The chain recombines TRBV4-2 with TRBJ2-3; 12 bases are a match to TRBD2. From germline, CDR1 is LGHNA and CDR2 YNFKEQ. CDR3 length: 16 residues. V gave up 4 bases and J gave up 4 bases; unmatched junction bases: 6. CDR3 nucleotide sequence: TGTGCCAGCAGCCGAACTAGCGGGGGGCGCGCAGATACGCAGTATTTT. This sequence encodes CASSRTSGGRADTQYF.

This clone was observed a single time. The chain uses TRBV6-5 and TRBJ2-4; D is possibly TRBD1 (5 bases). V dropped 8 bases and J dropped 0 bases, with 14 bases sitting between them. The CDR3 is 15 residues long. The germline V gene encodes CDR1 MNHEY and CDR2 SVGAGI. The CDR3 here is CASGAPGLAKNIQYF. The DNA for the CDR3 is TGTGCCAGCGGGGCCCCAGGGTTAGCCAAAAACATTCAGTACTTC.

This rearrangement joins TRBV2 to TRBJ2-3; D perhaps matches TRBD2 (5 bases). Trimming removed 6 bases from V and 1 base from J, with 14 bases in between. This CDR3 region has 15 residues. Germline CDR1 reads SNHLY; CDR2 reads FYNNEI. The CDR3 region is CASRRDGKRTDTQYF. The CDR3 nucleotides read TGTGCCAGCAGAAGAGACGGGAAACGCACAGATACGCAGTATTTT.

Written as DNA, the CDR3 is TGTGCCAGCAGCCGGGACACAGTGAGCTACGAGCAGTACTTC. Its translation: CASSRDTVSYEQYF. This chain uses TRBV7-6 with TRBJ2-7; maybe TRBD1 (6 bases). Germline lookup yields CDR1 SGHVS and CDR2 FNYEAQ. V was cut by 5 bases and J by 3 bases, with 14 bases left in between. This CDR3 contains 14 residues.

The chain carries TRBV6-6 and TRBJ1-2, with D perhaps TRBD1 (5 bases). From germline, CDR1 is MNHNY and CDR2 SVGAGI (reference sequence). The CDR3 is 11 residues long. The V and J ends lost 7 bases and 12 bases respectively, with 15 bases between them. As DNA, the CDR3 is TGTGCCAGCACCCTGGGGGGGATGAACACCTTC. Encoded protein: CASTLGGMNTF.

CDR3: CASRGQGASSYNSPLHF. For the CDR3, the DNA is TGTGCCAGCAGAGGACAGGGGGCAAGCTCCTATAATTCACCCCTCCACTTT. The gene calls are TRBV13 and TRBJ1-6, with TRBD1 matching over 11 bases. The CDR3 spans 17 residues. V lost 6 bases, J lost 0 bases, and 4 bases stayed unmatched. Germline V CDR1 and CDR2: PRHDT, FYEKMQ (reference sequence).

The genes are TRBV10-1 and TRBJ2-1; D remains unclear. CDR1 is WNHNN, CDR2 SYGVQD, per germline (reference sequence). V lost 0 bases and J lost 4, with 10 bases in between. The CDR3 is made up of 15 amino acids. The CDR3 sequence: CASSESGPEYNEQFF. CDR3 in DNA: TGCGCCAGCAGTGAGTCTGGGCCAGAATACAATGAGCAGTTCTTC.

This chain links TRBV18 with TRBJ2-3; 9 bases fit TRBD1. Germline V CDR1 and CDR2: KGHSH, LQKENI. V gave up 5 bases and J gave up 3 bases; unmatched junction bases: 9. The CDR3 loop spans 16 amino acids. The DNA for the CDR3 is TGTGCCAGCTCAACCTTACAGGGGGCGGAGACAGATACGCAGTATTTT. This encodes CASSTLQGAETDTQYF.

This clone was observed once. The chain combines TRBV11-2 with TRBJ2-3; TRBD2 matches 9 bases. V dropped 0 bases and J dropped 2; count of bases not matched to a gene: 3. CDR1 SGHAT and CDR2 FQNNGV come from the germline V gene. CDR3 size: 16 residues. The CDR3 protein is CASSLEAGGSTDTQYF. CDR3 sequence (DNA): TGTGCCAGCAGCTTAGAGGCGGGGGGGTCCACAGATACGCAGTATTTT.

The chain has TRBV28 and TRBJ2-5, with TRBD1 matching 8 bases. CDR3 length equals 15 residues. Germline-derived CDR1 and CDR2 are MDHEN and SYDVKM. The trim removed 5 bases at V and 5 bases at J, leaving 10 bases unmatched. CDR3 in DNA: TGTGCCAGCAGTACCTGGACAGGGTCTCGGGAGACCCAGTACTTC. Encoded protein: CASSTWTGSRETQYF.

This clone is a singleton in its sample. The chain carries TRBV5-1 and TRBJ2-1, with D perhaps TRBD2 (5 bases). This CDR3 has 15 amino acids. The V gene's germline CDR1 is SGHRS and CDR2 YFSETQ. Trimming cost V 2 bases and J 4 bases, with 13 bases left between them. CDR3 DNA: TGCGCCAGCAGCTTAGAGGGATTGATATACAATGAGCAGTTCTTC. Protein sequence: CASSLEGLIYNEQFF.

The rearrangement uses TRBV4-2 and TRBJ1-3, with D possibly being TRBD1 (5 bases). V was pared by 1 base and J by 4 bases, with 14 bases between. Germline V gene sequence: CDR1 LGHNA, CDR2 YNFKEQ. There are 16 residues in the CDR3. CDR3 DNA sequence: TGTGCCAGCAGCCAAGCTGTACTGGGGCCCGGAAACACCATATATTTT. This translates into CASSQAVLGPGNTIYF.

The V call is TRBV9, the J call TRBJ1-3; D perhaps matches TRBD1 (6 bases). CDR1 SGDLS and CDR2 YYNGEE come from the germline V gene. Trimming took 0 bases from V and 2 from J, leaving 12 bases between them. The CDR3 has 16 amino acids. The CDR3 region is CASSVVGGAAGNTIYF. The CDR3 DNA reads as TGTGCCAGCAGCGTAGTAGGGGGGGCGGCTGGAAACACCATATATTTT.

V and J are TRBV27 and TRBJ2-5, with D maybe TRBD2 (7 bases). Germline V CDR1 and CDR2: MNHEY, SMNVEV (reference sequence). The CDR3 length is 15 residues. V dropped 6 bases and J dropped 4 bases, with 18 bases sitting between them. The CDR3: CASRPRGLLIETQYF. The DNA for the CDR3 is TGTGCCAGCAGGCCCAGGGGACTACTAATAGAGACCCAGTACTTC.

V gene TRBV4-1 combines with J gene TRBJ2-4; 11 bases match TRBD2. V dropped 0 bases and J dropped 6; count of bases not matched to a gene: 4. The CDR3 totals 16 residues. Germline V gene sequence: CDR1 MGHRA, CDR2 YSYEKL. CDR3 in amino acids: CASSQDGTSGRNIQYF. In nucleotides, the CDR3 is TGCGCCAGCAGCCAAGACGGGACTAGCGGTCGAAACATTCAGTACTTC.

The rearrangement links TRBV5-1 to TRBJ2-4; TRBD2 agrees at 11 bases. CDR1 is SGHRS and CDR2 is YFSETQ in the germline V gene. The junction had 8 bases not matched to a gene; V was cut back by 4 bases and J by 5 bases. The CDR3 totals 16 residues. The CDR3 sequence: CASSHGTSGPENIQYF. The CDR3 coding sequence is TGCGCCAGCAGCCATGGGACTAGCGGCCCCGAAAACATTCAGTACTTC.

The V call is TRBV25-1, the J call TRBJ1-2, with D perhaps matching TRBD1 (6 bases). Per germline, CDR1 MGHDK and CDR2 SYGVNS. The V gene lost 6 bases and the J gene lost 14 bases, with 19 bases spanning the gap. CDR3 length: 12 residues. Here the CDR3 reads CASSRLDRHRTF. CDR3 DNA sequence: TGTGCCAGCAGCCGCCTAGACAGGCATAGGACCTTC.

The V gene is TRBV3-1 (or the pseudogene TRBV3-2), the J gene TRBJ1-4; D perhaps matches TRBD1 (5 bases). The CDR3 sequence is 17 residues long. V lost 1 base and J 2 bases, leaving 14 bases between the germline ends. Germline V CDR1 and CDR2: LGHDT, YNNKEL (reference sequence). In DNA form, the CDR3 reads TGTGCCAGCAGCCAAGCGGGACGGGGGTCGACTAATGAAAAACTGTTTTTT. Its translation is CASSQAGRGSTNEKLFF.

V usage is TRBV5-4 and J usage is TRBJ1-6; D perhaps matches TRBD1 (6 bases). Germline CDR1 reads SGHNT; CDR2 reads YYREEE (reference sequence). V lost 4 bases, J lost 6 bases, and 20 bases lay in between. This CDR3 region has 17 residues. In DNA form, the CDR3 reads TGTGCCAGCAGCGATCTTCTGAGACAGGACCCTAATTCACCCCTCCACTTT. Translating it yields CASSDLLRQDPNSPLHF.